These 29 T cell receptor beta chains originate from one sample sequenced in a study of T cells in Graves' hyperthyroidism and ophthalmopathy. Amplification of TCR beta CDR3 regions was performed using RNA transcripts as template. Using the HTBI primer set, a first-round RT-PCR was run on the TCR CDR3. TCRdb itself ran the multiplex PCR reads through MiXCR, one entry per CDR3 protein. The table includes roughly 520,000 distinct CDR3 sequences, around 22% detected once. What was sequenced was blood. The receptors here all came from a woman aged 30 to 39 with Graves' ophthalmopathy.

The chain's CDR3 is CASSRWTGDGYTF. The CDR3 DNA is TGCGCCAGCAGCCGTTGGACAGGGGACGGCTACACCTTC. The chain has TRBV5-1 and TRBJ1-2; 9 bases align to TRBD1. Trimming took 4 bases from V and 8 from J; bases not matched to a gene: 6. Germline CDR1 is SGHRS and CDR2 is YFSETQ. This CDR3 has 13 residues.

In this sample, this clonotype turned up many times. J is TRBJ2-2 and V is TRBV7-8, with 16 bases lining up with TRBD2. Trimming took 6 bases from V and 6 from J; bases not matched to a gene: 7. This CDR3 has 17 amino acids. The germline CDR1 and CDR2 sequences are SGHVS and FQNEAQ. The CDR3 spells CASRGTSGGAIPGELFF. The DNA for the CDR3 is TGTGCCAGCAGGGGGACTAGCGGGGGGGCTATTCCCGGGGAGCTGTTTTTT. The whole variable domain, remainder taken from reference TRBV7-8 and TRBJ2-2, is GAGVSQSPRYKVAKRGQDVALRCDPISGHVSLFWYQQALGQGPEFLTYFQNEAQLDKSGLPSDRFFAERPEGSVSTLKIQRTQQEDSAVYLCASRGTSGGAIPGELFFGEGSRLTVL.

The V and J genes are TRBV20-1 and TRBJ2-5, with D possibly matching TRBD1 (6 bases). V lost 4 bases and J 4 bases, leaving 10 bases between the germline ends. The CDR3 totals 12 residues. Looked up from germline, CDR1 is DFQATT and CDR2 is SNEGSKA (reference sequence). CDR3 sequence reads: CSATRGGETQYF. CDR3 DNA: TGCAGTGCTACTAGAGGGGGAGAGACCCAGTACTTC.

V usage is TRBV6-2 or TRBV6-3 and J usage is TRBJ1-5, with TRBD1 identical over 9 bases. The CDR3 extends over 15 amino acids. Germline trimming cut 6 bases from V and 0 bases from J; bases unmatched to any gene: 3. The germline gives CDR1 MNHEY, CDR2 SVGEGT. The chain's CDR3 is CASRGQGNSNQPQHF. The CDR3 DNA sequence: TGTGCCAGCAGGGGACAGGGCAATAGCAATCAGCCCCAGCATTTT.

Ten or more counts support this clonotype. CDR3 in amino acids: CAWKVGGGPEAFF. The CDR3 DNA reads TGTGCCTGGAAGGTAGGCGGGGGTCCTGAAGCTTTCTTT. The chain combines TRBV30 with TRBJ1-1; tentatively, D is TRBD1 (5 bases). Germline V lookup: CDR1 GTSNPN, CDR2 SVGIG (reference sequence). The length of the CDR3 is 13 residues. Trimming removed 4 bases from V and 6 bases from J, with 15 bases in between.

This clonotype was seen repeatedly, ten times or more. A much larger clone lies one base from this, so it may be a read error. The chain has TRBV7-2 and TRBJ2-5, with D uncertain. The CDR3 is 15 amino acids. Germline V gene data show CDR1 as SGHTA and CDR2 as FQGNSA. The CDR3 DNA reads TGTGCCAGCAGCTCCTATCCAGGCCCACAAGAGATCCAGTACTTC. Translating gives CASSSYPGPQEIQYF.

The chain is built from TRBV10-3 and TRBJ1-1; 7 bases map to TRBD1. Per germline, CDR1 ENHRY and CDR2 SYGVKD. The CDR3 spans 16 residues. Losses at the gene ends were 0 bases for V and 2 bases for J; bases not matched to a gene: 6. CDR3 protein: CAISESSRTGNTEAFF. In nucleotides, the CDR3 is TGTGCCATCAGTGAGTCGAGTCGGACAGGAAACACTGAAGCTTTCTTT.

At least ten counts were recorded for this clonotype. The conserved phenylalanine or tryptophan is not found at the CDR3 terminus, so this likely reflects a read error. The rearrangement joins TRBV7-2 to TRBJ2-7; 8 bases map to TRBD1. The junction had 9 bases not matched to a gene; V was cut back by 5 bases and J by 3 bases. Germline V gives CDR1 SGHTA, CDR2 FQGNSA. This CDR3 has 15 residues. The CDR3 spells CASSPRDRLHYEQYL. As DNA, the CDR3 is TGTGCCAGCAGCCCAAGGGACAGGTTACACTACGAGCAGTACCTC.

The chain employs TRBV27 and TRBJ2-7; D gene unclear. The CDR3 has 13 residues. V lost 3 bases and J 3 bases, leaving 9 bases between the germline ends. Germline values: CDR1 MNHEY, CDR2 SMNVEV (reference sequence). The CDR3 DNA reads as TGTGCCAGCAGTTTCGGTATAAACTACGAGCAGTACTTC. Protein sequence: CASSFGINYEQYF.

This clonotype was observed at least ten times. The genes are TRBV15 and TRBJ2-2; 7 nucleotides agree with TRBD1. Unmatched junction bases numbered 3, after V lost 6 bases and J lost 2 bases. Germline lookup yields CDR1 LNHNV and CDR2 YYDKDF (reference sequence). The CDR3 length is 14 residues. The CDR3 DNA reads as TGTGCCACCAGACGGACAGGAAACACCGGGGAGCTGTTTTTT. This codes for CATRRTGNTGELFF.

The V gene is TRBV28, the J gene TRBJ1-2; D is unclear. The CDR3 totals 17 residues. V shed 6 bases and J shed 0 bases, with 20 bases lying between them. Germline values: CDR1 MDHEN, CDR2 SYDVKM. DNA of the CDR3: TGTGCCAGCAGCCAAACGCGGACTTCTATTCCTAACTATGGCTACACCTTC. It is translated as CASSQTRTSIPNYGYTF.

This sequence joins TRBV6-2 or TRBV6-3 and TRBJ1-2; D remains ambiguous. V was shortened by 1 base and J by 6 bases, with 6 bases between the two germline ends. Germline CDR1 and CDR2: MNHEY and SVGEGT. The CDR3 extends over 12 amino acids. In nucleotides, the CDR3 is TGTGCCAGCAGTTACTACGAGCATGGCTACACCTTC. Amino acid sequence: CASSYYEHGYTF.

This clonotype came up a few times. J is TRBJ2-7 and V is TRBV2; D gene unclear. The length of the CDR3 is 12 residues. The germline CDR1 and CDR2 sequences are SNHLY and FYNNEI. The V and J ends lost 3 bases and 12 bases respectively, with 15 bases between them. The CDR3: CASSDLYERPYF. CDR3 DNA sequence: TGTGCCAGCAGTGATTTATACGAAAGACCGTACTTC.

This clonotype was seen many times. V usage is TRBV11-2 and J usage is TRBJ2-5; D may be TRBD1 or TRBD2 (5 bases each). The CDR3 has 16 residues. Germline CDR1 and CDR2: SGHAT and FQNNGV. V was trimmed by 1 base and J by 2 bases, leaving 14 bases between them. This CDR3 reads CASSLGTRGDQETQYF. Written as DNA, the CDR3 is TGTGCCAGCAGCTTAGGGACCCGGGGCGATCAAGAGACCCAGTACTTC.

This clonotype was observed at least ten times. The chain carries TRBV12-3 or TRBV12-4 and TRBJ1-5; possible D gene TRBD1, 5 bases. Deletions cut 6 bases from V and 14 bases from J, with 17 bases between. The CDR3 runs to 12 residues. CDR3 bases: TGTGCCAGCAGCTTGGGGGTTTCGAGTGAGCATTTT. Residues: CASSLGVSSEHF.

This clonotype has just a few counts. The chain links TRBV5-4 to TRBJ2-7; D is possibly TRBD1 or TRBD2 (5 bases each). The CDR3 is made up of 13 amino acids. From germline, CDR1 is SGHNT and CDR2 YYREEE (reference sequence). Trimming stripped 5 bases from V and 4 bases from J, with 13 bases between. The CDR3 DNA reads as TGTGCCAGCAGTCATCGGGACGAGTACGAGCAGTACTTC. Its protein is CASSHRDEYEQYF.

This clonotype has at least ten counts. The rearrangement uses TRBV20-1 and TRBJ2-5; D possibly matches TRBD1 or TRBD2 (6 bases each). The V and J ends lost 0 bases and 5 bases respectively, with 13 bases between them. Germline CDR1 DFQATT, CDR2 SNEGSKA (reference sequence). This CDR3 region has 14 residues. CDR3 in amino acids: CSARDPRGPETQYF. In nucleotides, the CDR3 is TGCAGTGCTAGAGATCCCCGGGGGCCGGAGACCCAGTACTTC.

This clonotype has a single count. The V call is TRBV20-1, the J call TRBJ2-7; D might be TRBD2 (5 bases). The ends were cut back, 4 bases at V and 0 bases at J, with 16 bases in the middle. The CDR3 is made up of 15 amino acids. Germline CDR1 and CDR2: DFQATT and SNEGSKA (reference sequence). The CDR3: CSANPISGVSYEQYF. The DNA of the CDR3 is TGCAGTGCTAATCCCATATCCGGGGTCTCCTACGAGCAGTACTTC.

In its sample, this clonotype was seen many times. This chain uses TRBV28 with TRBJ2-7; weak D call: TRBD2 (5 bases). V dropped 4 bases and J dropped 5 bases, with 18 bases sitting between them. CDR1 and CDR2 (germline): MDHEN, SYDVKM. This CDR3 is 15 amino acids long. This CDR3 reads CASSSASRSPNEQYF. CDR3 in DNA: TGTGCCAGCAGTTCGGCTAGCCGCTCCCCCAACGAGCAGTACTTC.

On this clonotype itself: It may be a read error: a sequence one base away is much more abundant. The CDR3 does not end in the conserved phenylalanine or tryptophan, so this is likely a read error. The chain uses TRBV28 and TRBJ1-1, with 8 bases identical to TRBD1. Germline CDR1 is MDHEN and CDR2 is SYDVKM. This CDR3 is built from 13 residues. V lost 6 bases and J lost 10; bases outside the gene matches: 10. In nucleotides, the CDR3 is TGTGCCAGCAGGCGACAGGGGATTGTCGGAGCTTTCGTT. It specifies CASRRQGIVGAFV.

In its sample, this clonotype was seen many times. The rearrangement links TRBV6-2 or TRBV6-3 to TRBJ2-5; TRBD1 aligns across 7 bases. The V segment lost 4 bases and the J segment 9 bases; nucleotides outside the gene matches: 17. CDR1 is MNHEY, CDR2 SVGEGT, per germline. This CDR3 region has 16 residues. CDR3 loop: CASSSPPGTPTGAQYF. The CDR3, as DNA: TGTGCCAGCAGTTCCCCTCCCGGGACACCAACAGGGGCCCAGTACTTC.

This clonotype appeared a few times. The chain carries TRBV4-1 and TRBJ2-5; D is perhaps TRBD2 (5 bases). The CDR3 spans 14 residues. The germline gives CDR1 MGHRA, CDR2 YSYEKL. V dropped 1 base and J dropped 3 bases, with 9 bases sitting between them. Here the CDR3 DNA reads TGCGCCAGCAGCCAAGGGTGGCGGGAAGAGACCCAGTACTTC. As protein: CASSQGWREETQYF.

This clonotype was observed many times. A much bigger clone sits one base away, suggesting this may be a read error. The chain couples TRBV12-3 or TRBV12-4 to TRBJ2-7; D gene uncertain. The CDR3 has 12 amino acids. CDR3 DNA: TGTGCCAGCAGTCCTGACGGATACGAGCGGTACTTC. Encoded protein: CASSPDGYERYF.

This clonotype was recorded many times. CDR3 sequence (DNA): TGTGCCAGCAGCTCACAGCCAGCCAAACCGGGACAGGGGAAACAGACCCAGTACTTC. Its protein is CASSSQPAKPGQGKQTQYF. The chain links TRBV7-8 to TRBJ2-5; 10 nucleotides align to TRBD1. Germline trimming cut 4 bases from V and 6 bases from J; bases unmatched to any gene: 20. The germline gives CDR1 SGHVS, CDR2 FQNEAQ. This CDR3 is 19 amino acids long.

The chain combines TRBV24-1 with TRBJ1-2; D perhaps matches TRBD1 (6 bases). V was clipped by 4 bases and J by 6 bases, with 14 bases between them. The germline gives CDR1 KGHDR, CDR2 SFDVKD. CDR3 length: 14 amino acids. CDR3 loop: CATSDSDRWDGYTF. In DNA form, the CDR3 reads TGTGCCACCAGTGACTCAGACAGGTGGGATGGCTACACCTTC.

This clonotype was seen ten or more times. V gene TRBV20-1 combines with J gene TRBJ1-2, with TRBD1 identical over 7 bases. This CDR3 has 17 residues. With V trimmed by 1 base and J by 2 bases, 13 bases remained unmatched. Looked up from germline, CDR1 is DFQATT and CDR2 is SNEGSKA (reference sequence). The CDR3 DNA reads TGCAGTGCTAGAGGGCAGCAGGGGGGAAGGGGGAACTATGGCTACACCTTC. This translates into CSARGQQGGRGNYGYTF.

The gene calls are TRBV20-1 and TRBJ1-4; D gene unclear. The CDR3 has 12 amino acids. CDR1 DFQATT and CDR2 SNEGSKA come from the germline V gene (reference sequence). V lost 4 bases and J 8 bases, leaving 11 bases between the germline ends. The CDR3 protein is CSATRTGEKLFF. The CDR3 region has the DNA TGCAGTGCTACCCGGACGGGAGAAAAACTGTTTTTT.

This chain connects TRBV2 to TRBJ2-7; the match to TRBD2 covers 12 bases. Germline CDR1 and CDR2: SNHLY and FYNNEI. This CDR3 is built from 13 residues. J lost 12 bases, V lost 7 bases, and 10 bases had no gene match. This CDR3 is CASTRQGLAGTYF. CDR3 nucleotide sequence: TGTGCCAGCACCAGACAAGGACTAGCGGGGACGTACTTC.

This chain uses TRBV12-3 or TRBV12-4 with TRBJ1-5; 10 bases match TRBD1. There are 14 residues in the CDR3. V was clipped by 6 bases and J by 5 bases; unmatched bases: 4. This CDR3 reads CASRLGQGDQPQHF. CDR3 bases: TGTGCCAGCAGACTTGGACAGGGGGATCAGCCCCAGCATTTT.